The 3 T cell receptor beta chains below all came from one sample that was sequenced in a study of shared clonotypes between healthy human individuals. The assay was immunoSEQ multiplex PCR, and TCRdb's table has in-frame clones only and misses some. The repertoire holds some 1,100,000 clones, with approximately 80% as singletons. Sequencing was performed on memory CD4+ T cells from PBMCs. Subset of the sample: CD45RA-negative fraction. The receptor set was obtained from a man aged 18 to 30 in good health. Some clones in this sample may be carry-over from other donors' samples.

The chain employs TRBV2 and TRBJ2-7, with D possibly being TRBD2 (5 bases). CDR3 size: 13 residues. V lost 4 bases to trimming and J lost 2 bases, with 9 bases between them. Germline CDR1 is SNHLY and CDR2 is FYNNEI. The CDR3, as DNA: TGTGCCAGCAGTGCCGGGGTCCCCTACGAGCAGTACTTC. Translating it yields CASSAGVPYEQYF.

The rearrangement links TRBV5-1 to TRBJ1-1, with TRBD1 matching 7 bases. The CDR3 contains 17 residues. Germline V gene data show CDR1 as SGHRS and CDR2 as YFSETQ. The V segment lost 4 bases and the J segment 1 base; nucleotides outside the gene matches: 13. CDR3 DNA: TGCGCCAGCAGCCCATGGGGTCCCGCAGGGGGGAACACTGAAGCTTTCTTT. The encoded protein is CASSPWGPAGGNTEAFF. Variable domain in full (rest from reference TRBV5-1 and TRBJ1-1): KAGVTQTPRYLIKTRGQQVTLSCSPISGHRSVSWYQQTPGQGLQFLFEYFSETQRNKGNFPGRFSGRQFSNSRSEMNVSTLELGDSALYLCASSPWGPAGGNTEAFFGQGTRLTVV.

The chain is built from TRBV2 and TRBJ2-3; D gene uncertain. This CDR3 has 12 amino acids. CDR1 SNHLY and CDR2 FYNNEI come from the germline V gene. V shed 4 bases and J shed 10 bases, with 12 bases lying between them. The CDR3 loop is CASSVPGSPQYF. In DNA form, the CDR3 reads TGTGCCAGCAGTGTCCCGGGTAGTCCGCAGTATTTT.